These 16 T cell receptor beta chains came from one sample sequenced in a study of post-analysis software for immune sequencing data. The TCR beta cDNA libraries carried unique molecular identifiers. TCRdb ran MiXCR on the PCR reads and lists one entry per CDR3 protein. The sample lists hundreds of thousands of distinct CDR3 sequences; around 40% were seen once. No antigen has been identified for these receptors. Study-level points and caveats: Controls showed lower frequencies than patients for a few TRBV segments, and TRBV5-6, TRBV5-1 and TRBV20-1 were among these.

The sample consisted of blood. The receptors derive from a girl between 5 and 17 years old with multiple sclerosis.

The chain recombines TRBV2 with TRBJ1-2; weak D call: TRBD1 (5 bases). With 7 bases removed from V and 6 bases from J, the gap between germline ends came to 12 bases. The CDR3 has 12 residues. From germline, CDR1 is SNHLY and CDR2 FYNNEI. The CDR3 DNA reads as TGTGCCAGCAAAGGGTCCAGGGATGGCTACACCTTC. This sequence encodes CASKGSRDGYTF.

This clonotype was counted between two and nine times. The J gene is TRBJ1-2, the V gene TRBV20-1; the D gene is possibly TRBD1 (6 bases). The CDR3 consists of 12 residues. V lost 5 bases, J lost 2 bases, and 9 bases lay in between. The germline gives CDR1 DFQATT, CDR2 SNEGSKA (reference sequence). CDR3 amino acids: CSARDNNYGYTF. The DNA for the CDR3 is TGCAGTGCTCGGGACAACAACTATGGCTACACCTTC.

The chain joins TRBV12-3 or TRBV12-4 to TRBJ2-1; 9 bases map to TRBD1. V lost 5 bases to trimming and J lost 8 bases; unmatched junction nucleotides: 7. This CDR3 comprises 14 residues. CDR3 in DNA: TGTGCCAGCAGTATCCAGGACAGGGGCGATGAGCAGTTCTTC. Protein sequence: CASSIQDRGDEQFF.

V usage is TRBV3-1 and J usage is TRBJ2-5; no reliable D call. Gene TRBJ2-7 matches the end of the DNA better, so the J call may be wrong. Germline V gene lookup returns CDR1 LGHDT and CDR2 YNNKEL (reference sequence). The CDR3 has 13 residues. CDR3 coding DNA: TGTGCCAGCAGCCAAACGCCTGATTACGAGCAGTACTTC. Its translation: CASSQTPDYEQYF.

The gene calls are TRBV2 and TRBJ2-2; 10 bases are shared with TRBD1. The germline V gene encodes CDR1 SNHLY and CDR2 FYNNEI. Trimming removed 5 bases from V and 6 bases from J; junction bases left unmatched: 6. The CDR3 consists of 15 residues. The CDR3 DNA reads as TGTGCCAGCAGTCCCGACAGGGGGCGGGCCGGGGAGCTGTTTTTT. This codes for CASSPDRGRAGELFF.

The chain links TRBV7-9 to TRBJ2-5; 7 bases match TRBD2. Germline V gene lookup returns CDR1 SEHNR and CDR2 FQNEAQ (reference sequence). The CDR3 is 14 residues long. With V trimmed by 2 bases and J by 9 bases, 9 bases remained unmatched. CDR3 bases: TGTGCCAGCAGCTTACCGACTAGCTCCAGGGCCCAGTACTTC. This sequence encodes CASSLPTSSRAQYF.

As for this clonotype: This CDR3 is missing its conserved last phenylalanine or tryptophan, likely due to a read error. The limits of the CDR3 on the DNA are not certain, so only TCRdb's listed CDR3 is given. The chain employs TRBV27 and TRBJ2-1; TRBD2, the table's D call, lacks a check against the DNA. Inclusive of both ends, the CDR3 amounts to 18 amino acids. Germline V lookup: CDR1 MNHEY, CDR2 SMNVEV (reference sequence). The CDR3 is CASRPSPLEAGQDYTFGS.

V is TRBV18 and J is TRBJ1-2; TRBD1 matches 8 bases. The germline V gene encodes CDR1 KGHSH and CDR2 LQKENI. This CDR3 contains 15 residues. The V gene end was trimmed by 3 bases and the J gene end by 5 bases; junction bases not matched to a gene: 8. CDR3: CASSPLAGGSYGYTF. CDR3 bases: TGTGCCAGCTCACCTCTCGCAGGGGGCTCATATGGCTACACCTTC.

The J gene is TRBJ2-3, the V gene TRBV25-1; D remains ambiguous. Trimming removed 5 bases from V and 5 bases from J, with 20 bases in between. The CDR3 has 16 residues. Germline-derived CDR1 and CDR2 are MGHDK and SYGVNS. The CDR3, as DNA: TGTGCCAGCAGTCCTTCGCGGCCGACCCTTAAAGATACGCAGTATTTT. It yields the protein CASSPSRPTLKDTQYF. Supplemented by reference TRBV25-1 and TRBJ2-3, the full variable domain reads EADIYQTPRYLVIGTGKKITLECSQTMGHDKMYWYQQDPGMELHLIHYSYGVNSTEKGDLSSESTVSRIRTEHFPLTLESARPSHTSQYLCASSPSRPTLKDTQYFGPGTRLTVL.

A note on this clonotype: Germline is not matched at one junction end, which may reflect a read error. The V and J genes are TRBV11-2 and TRBJ2-1; TRBD2 matches 7 bases. The CDR3 has 15 residues. CDR1 is SGHAT and CDR2 is FQNNGV in the germline V gene. CDR3 nucleotides: TGTGCCAGCAGCGGGGGGGAGGGGTCATACAATGGGCAGTTCTTC. As protein: CASSGGEGSYNGQFF.

The sample holds a few counts of this clonotype. The chain couples TRBV9 to TRBJ2-1; 8 bases map to TRBD2. The J segment lost 8 bases and the V segment lost 3 bases, leaving 10 bases of the junction unmatched. This CDR3 is built from 15 residues. Germline V gene lookup returns CDR1 SGDLS and CDR2 YYNGEE. This chain's CDR3 is CASSEGRGVFDEQFF. The CDR3 nucleotides are TGTGCCAGCAGCGAGGGGCGGGGGGTGTTCGATGAGCAGTTCTTC. Supplemented by reference TRBV9 and TRBJ2-1, the full variable domain reads DSGVTQTPKHLITATGQRVTLRCSPRSGDLSVYWYQQSLDQGLQFLIQYYNGEERAKGNILERFSAQQFPDLHSELNLSSLELGDSALYFCASSEGRGVFDEQFFGPGTRLTVL.

The chain recombines TRBV2 with TRBJ2-1, with 8 bases that match TRBD2. With 6 bases clipped from V and 13 bases from J, the junction kept 14 bases outside the gene matches. Germline CDR1 reads SNHLY; CDR2 reads FYNNEI. The length of the CDR3 is 14 residues. CDR3 nucleotides: TGTGCCAGCAGGGGACTAGGGAATCAAGAGACCCAGTTCTTC. This translates into CASRGLGNQETQFF.

This clonotype was counted only a few times. This sequence joins TRBV10-3 and TRBJ1-1; D is uncertain. The CDR3 loop spans 15 amino acids. CDR1 and CDR2 from the germline V gene are ENHRY and SYGVKD. Between the trimmed V and J ends, which lost 3 bases and 0 bases, there was a span of 11 bases. DNA of the CDR3: TGTGCCATCAGTGATCCCGCAACCTTGAACACTGAAGCTTTCTTT. This translates into CAISDPATLNTEAFF.

This chain links TRBV6-1 with TRBJ2-1, with 9 bases fitting TRBD1. V was clipped by 6 bases and J by 4 bases; unmatched bases: 10. This CDR3 has 16 amino acids. The V gene's germline CDR1 is MNHNS and CDR2 SASEGT. This CDR3 reads CASRTLPGTGYNEQFF. The DNA of the CDR3 is TGTGCCAGCAGGACCTTGCCCGGGACAGGGTACAATGAGCAGTTCTTC.

This clonotype was detected a few times. CDR3 protein: CASSLTSGNWETQYF. The CDR3 nucleotides are TGCGCCAGCAGCCTGACTAGCGGGAATTGGGAGACCCAGTACTTC. The chain joins TRBV5-1 to TRBJ2-5; 11 bases align to TRBD2. J lost 5 bases, V lost 4 bases, and 7 bases had no gene match. Germline values: CDR1 SGHRS, CDR2 YFSETQ. CDR3 length equals 15 residues.

V is TRBV5-1 and J is TRBJ1-6, with 9 bases lining up with TRBD1. CDR3 length: 15 amino acids. Trimming cost V 4 bases and J 9 bases; bases outside gene matches: 8. The germline V gene has CDR1 SGHRS and CDR2 YFSETQ. In nucleotides, the CDR3 is TGCGCCAGCAGCCACGGACAGGGGATTACTTCACCCCTCCACTTT. This codes for CASSHGQGITSPLHF.